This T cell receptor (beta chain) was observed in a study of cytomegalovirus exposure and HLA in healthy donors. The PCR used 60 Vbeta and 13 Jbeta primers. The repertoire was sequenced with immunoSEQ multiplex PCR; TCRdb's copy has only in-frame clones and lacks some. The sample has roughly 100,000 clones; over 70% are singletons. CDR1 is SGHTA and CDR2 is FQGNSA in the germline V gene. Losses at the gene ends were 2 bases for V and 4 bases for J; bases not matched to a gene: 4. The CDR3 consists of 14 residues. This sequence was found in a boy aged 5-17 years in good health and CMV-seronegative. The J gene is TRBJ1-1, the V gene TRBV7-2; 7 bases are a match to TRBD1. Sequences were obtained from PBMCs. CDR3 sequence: CASSLQGVGTEAFF. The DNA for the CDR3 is TGTGCCAGCAGCTTACAGGGGGTGGGCACTGAAGCTTTCTTT.